This TCR beta chain was identified during a study of blood T cell repertoires in COVID-19 (dated by TCRdb to about 2020). Broadly, across the study: Samples from collaborators originated in the United States, Italy and Spain and spanned both the acute and convalescent phases of COVID-19. The prospective study material was composed of cDNA or gDNA derived from T cells, B-cell-depleted T cells, or PBMCs. The dataset comprised deeply sampled blood TCRbeta repertoires from subjects exposed to, actively infected with, or recovered from COVID-19. The repertoires were released in a freely available public database intended as a resource for research on the immune response to SARS-CoV-2. The samples were drawn from the first 160 participants of the ongoing ImmuneRACE study and from some 1,300 subjects provided by 6 global collaborators. Nearly every sample came with metadata listing a de-identified subject ID, COVID-19 status, age in years and sex. Where HLA class I and class II types were available, the types were taken from metadata supplied by the sample provider, not from assay-based typing. General study outcomes and caveats: Clinical and demographic metadata were provided uncurated, with the amount varying by source and participant.

The immunoSEQ Assay, a bias-controlled multiplex PCR, was used to amplify TCRbeta CDR3 regions from genomic DNA. The authors' analysis ran thus. The number of nucleated cells in each sample was estimated from the amplification of reference gene primers within the assay. To quantify the absolute abundance of each unique TCRbeta CDR3 rearrangement, sequence reads were collapsed and filtered. For each sample, productive Simpson clonality was calculated by taking the square root of Simpson's diversity index across productive rearrangements. In its TCRdb copy, this immuneACCESS table keeps in-frame sequences only and misses some clones. Where compared with another copy, unresolved V genes explain less than half of these, and the others have no known cause. V and J calls and clone size are as listed in that table; D and trimming were resolved from the DNA. This sample gives some 320,000 clones in total; roughly 85% of them show up just once. The leading ten clones occupy over 1.5% of the sample.

Ends trimmed: V by 3 bases, J by 11 bases; bases unmatched to a gene: 6. The CDR3 runs 13 amino acids, cysteine and phenylalanine included. Of the read, only the CDR3 DNA is kept; its 39 bases are in frame from base 1. The germline V gene sets CDR1 to KGHSH and CDR2 to LQKENI. Participants in the prospective study were aged about 18 to 90 years, lived in about two dozen United States geographic areas, and enrolled through a virtual design. To assign participants to cohorts, the prospective study relied on clinical history that participants themselves reported in a screening survey and a study questionnaire. A participant counted as exposed if, within 2 weeks of entering the study, that participant had been in contact with someone who had a PCR-confirmed or clinician-diagnosed COVID-19 case. In the prospective study, whole blood, serum and a nasopharyngeal or oropharyngeal swab were collected from each participant by mobile phlebotomists. Participants in the prospective study had the option to provide additional blood draws and questionnaires over a 2-month period. Before DNA extraction, blood samples from the prospective study were shipped at room temperature or frozen.

Concerning this clone: It lacks a known antigen. No base-level quality is on record; no much larger clone is a single base apart.

The sample consisted of PBMCs or T cells enriched from blood (not recorded which). This clonotype was sampled from a woman in her twenties or thirties who had been exposed to COVID-19. This chain joins TRBV18 to TRBJ1-4, and TRBD1 aligns with 7 junction nucleotides. The CDR3 is CASSPDRKLKLFF. Read as DNA, the sequence is TGTGCCAGCTCACCGGACAGGAAGTTGAAACTGTTTTTT.